This T cell receptor beta chain was identified during a study of shared clonotypes between healthy human individuals. Study results and caveats: Naive subsets typically showed greater estimated richness than memory subsets. Unshared clonotypes carried lower generation probabilities than those common to all four donors.

Free of recent acute infections or vaccinations, the donors were healthy HIV-negative adults. CDR1 and CDR2 from the germline V gene are SNHLY and FYNNEI. Deletions cut 5 bases from V and 5 bases from J, with 12 bases between. The CDR3 contains 13 residues. Per the authors' pipeline: Junction-only immunoSEQ data arrived without quality scores, meaning filtering differed. Sequencing used immunoSEQ multiplex PCR; TCRdb keeps in-frame clones, though not all of them. That table is the source of V, J and clone size, and D and trimming were worked out from the DNA. The sample has some 2,000,000 clones, 85% to 95% seen once; the top ten hold 0.13%. Regarding this clone: Its antigen is as yet unknown.

V gene TRBV2 combines with J gene TRBJ1-2, with unresolved D. Sequenced: naive CD4+ T cells sorted from blood. Subset indicated: CD45RA+ positively selected. This receptor was taken from a man between 18 and 29 years old in good health. CDR3 nucleotide sequence: TGTGCCAGCAGTCCCCGAGCATTATATGGCTACACCTTC. It translates to CASSPRALYGYTF.